Listed below are T cell receptor beta chains from one sample, sequenced in a study of T cell responses to AZD1222 COVID-19 vaccine. Assay used: immunoSEQ multiplex PCR; TCRdb lists only in-frame clones, some missing. The sample contains 130,000 to 150,000 clones, around 93% of which appear only once. Sequences were derived from peripheral blood, sampled 28 days after the second AZD1222 dose. The source of these receptors is an adult who received the AZD1222 COVID-19 vaccine. The CDR3 runs from the conserved cysteine through the conserved F or W. The order of the fields is clone size, J gene, D gene, V gene, CDR3 DNA, CDR3 protein. The D gene is left open where the match is weak. Rows may omit the clone size; those that give it use once, few, many or a size class.

abundance: .; j_gene: TRBJ1-1; d_gene: .; v_gene: TRBV9; CDR3nt: TGTGCCAGCAGCCCCCGAGTGGGTGGCACTGAAGCTTTCTTT; CDR3aa: CASSPRVGGTEAFF
abundance: .; j_gene: TRBJ2-7; d_gene: .; v_gene: TRBV9; CDR3nt: TGTGCCAGCAGCGTAGGGGGATCCTTGGAGCAGTACTTC; CDR3aa: CASSVGGSLEQYF
abundance: .; j_gene: TRBJ1-2; d_gene: .; v_gene: TRBV29-1; CDR3nt: TGCAGCGTTGAAGGCGGCTATGGCTACACCTTC; CDR3aa: CSVEGGYGYTF
abundance: once; j_gene: TRBJ2-1; d_gene: .; v_gene: TRBV13; CDR3nt: TGTGCCAGCAGCTTAGCTTGGGGGCGGGAGTCGAATGAGCAGTTCTTC; CDR3aa: CASSLAWGRESNEQFF
abundance: few; j_gene: TRBJ2-7; d_gene: .; v_gene: TRBV11-3; CDR3nt: TGTGCCAGCAGCTACAGGGACGAGCAGTACTTC; CDR3aa: CASSYRDEQYF
abundance: once; j_gene: TRBJ2-7; d_gene: .; v_gene: TRBV9; CDR3nt: TGTGCCAGCAGCGCCGGGTCATTGACCTACGAGCAGTACTTC; CDR3aa: CASSAGSLTYEQYF
abundance: .; j_gene: TRBJ1-3; d_gene: .; v_gene: TRBV5-4; CDR3nt: TGTGCCAGCAGCCCGACAGGACCTGGGAGCACCATATATTTT; CDR3aa: CASSPTGPGSTIYF
abundance: .; j_gene: TRBJ2-5; d_gene: .; v_gene: TRBV25-1; CDR3nt: TGTGCCAGCACCGGGATCTTTGGGACCCAGTACTTC; CDR3aa: CASTGIFGTQYF
abundance: .; j_gene: TRBJ1-1; d_gene: .; v_gene: TRBV5-4; CDR3nt: TGTGCCAGCAGCCCTAAAAGACAGAGGAACACTGAAGCTTTCTTT; CDR3aa: CASSPKRQRNTEAFF
abundance: .; j_gene: TRBJ1-2; d_gene: TRBD1; v_gene: TRBV4-1; CDR3nt: TGCGCCAGCAGCCAAGTCGGACAGGGGTTCTACACCTTC; CDR3aa: CASSQVGQGFYTF
abundance: once; j_gene: TRBJ2-5; d_gene: TRBD2; v_gene: TRBV4-3; CDR3nt: TGCGCCAGCAGCCAAGGCGGCGGGAGAGGGGAGACCCAGTACTTC; CDR3aa: CASSQGGGRGETQYF
abundance: .; j_gene: TRBJ2-1; d_gene: .; v_gene: TRBV6-4; CDR3nt: TGTGCCAGCAGTGACTCGACGGAGTCCAATGAGCAGTTCTTC; CDR3aa: CASSDSTESNEQFF
abundance: .; j_gene: TRBJ2-5; d_gene: TRBD2; v_gene: TRBV30; CDR3nt: TGTGCCTGGAGCTCTGGCGGGGGTCGGGAGACCCAGTACTTC; CDR3aa: CAWSSGGGRETQYF
abundance: .; j_gene: TRBJ1-4; d_gene: .; v_gene: TRBV30; CDR3nt: TGTGCCTGGAGGAGGGGCGTCGGTGAAAAACTGTTTTTT; CDR3aa: CAWRRGVGEKLFF
abundance: .; j_gene: TRBJ1-3; d_gene: .; v_gene: TRBV18; CDR3nt: TGTGCCAGCTCCCCTCTGGGGGGCTCTGGAAACACCATATATTTT; CDR3aa: CASSPLGGSGNTIYF
abundance: .; j_gene: TRBJ2-1; d_gene: .; v_gene: TRBV6-4; CDR3nt: TGTGCCAGCAGTGCGACTGGAAGCAGGAGCTACAATGAGCAGTTCTTC; CDR3aa: CASSATGSRSYNEQFF
abundance: once; j_gene: TRBJ2-7; d_gene: .; v_gene: TRBV18; CDR3nt: TGTGCCAGCTCACCAGGAGGGGGGCCCGCTTACGAGCAGTACTTC; CDR3aa: CASSPGGGPAYEQYF
abundance: .; j_gene: TRBJ1-1; d_gene: TRBD1; v_gene: TRBV5-1; CDR3nt: TGCGCCAGCAGCGGAACAGGGGGAGGTTTCGCTGAAGCTTTCTTT; CDR3aa: CASSGTGGGFAEAFF
abundance: .; j_gene: TRBJ1-4; d_gene: .; v_gene: TRBV11-3; CDR3nt: TGTGCCAGCAAAAGCAGGGTGGGGGAAGAAAAACTGTTTTTT; CDR3aa: CASKSRVGEEKLFF
abundance: .; j_gene: TRBJ2-7; d_gene: TRBD2; v_gene: TRBV7-8; CDR3nt: TGTGCCAGCAGCAGGGGACTAGCGGGGGCGAACTCCTACGAGCAGTACTTC; CDR3aa: CASSRGLAGANSYEQYF
abundance: .; j_gene: TRBJ1-1; d_gene: .; v_gene: TRBV2; CDR3nt: TGTGCCAGCAGCCGTCGGGAGCAGGGGACCTCGCACACTGAAGCTTTCTTT; CDR3aa: CASSRREQGTSHTEAFF
abundance: .; j_gene: TRBJ1-2; d_gene: .; v_gene: TRBV2; CDR3nt: TGTGCCAGCAGTGAAGCCAGGAACTATGGCTACACCTTC; CDR3aa: CASSEARNYGYTF
abundance: .; j_gene: TRBJ2-7; d_gene: TRBD2; v_gene: TRBV7-2; CDR3nt: TGTGCCAGCAGCTTGGGACTAGCATCTTCCTACGAGCAGTACTTC; CDR3aa: CASSLGLASSYEQYF
abundance: few; j_gene: TRBJ1-2; d_gene: .; v_gene: TRBV6-2/TRBV6-3; CDR3nt: TGTGCCAGCAGTCTACAGGGTAACTATGGCTACACCTTC; CDR3aa: CASSLQGNYGYTF